What follows are 3 T cell receptor beta chains derived from one specimen sequenced in a study of cytotoxic CD8 clonotypes in ibrutinib-treated CLL. Measured with immunoSEQ multiplex PCR; TCRdb has only the in-frame clones, and not every one. This repertoire shows 300,000 or so clones, under 70% found once; its top ten account for 5% to 6.5%. The input for sequencing was PBMCs, taken after 36 months of ibrutinib treatment. The receptors were sampled from a human donor with chronic lymphocytic leukemia.

This clone has a handful of counts. The gene calls are TRBV10-2 and TRBJ2-7; D remains ambiguous. The V and J ends lost 0 bases and 5 bases respectively, with 5 bases between them. Germline assignment: CDR1 WSHSY and CDR2 SAAADI. The CDR3 has 12 amino acids. The CDR3 DNA reads TGCGCCAGCAGTGAGTCTAGCAACGAGCAGTACTTC. It codes for CASSESSNEQYF.

The chain is built from TRBV5-1 and TRBJ2-1; possible D gene TRBD1, 6 bases. Germline V gene lookup returns CDR1 SGHRS and CDR2 YFSETQ. Deletions cut 7 bases from V and 6 bases from J, with 14 bases between. CDR3 size: 13 residues. CDR3 sequence: CASAQGLGNEQFF. The CDR3 region has the DNA TGCGCCAGCGCCCAGGGGCTCGGCAATGAGCAGTTCTTC.

The chain joins TRBV7-8 to TRBJ2-5; no firm D call. The V gene lost 4 bases and the J gene lost 5 bases, with 8 bases spanning the gap. Germline V gene sequence: CDR1 SGHVS, CDR2 FQNEAQ. The length of the CDR3 is 12 residues. CDR3 nucleotide sequence: TGTGCCAGCAGCTCGTTTTCGGAGACCCAGTACTTC. It yields the protein CASSSFSETQYF.